This entry lists 10 T cell receptor beta chains sequenced from one sample in a study of blood T cell repertoires in COVID-19. The method was immunoSEQ multiplex PCR; TCRdb's version includes in-frame clones alone and lacks a portion of them. The repertoire has more than 150,000 clones, roughly 89% of them found once; the top ten carry 0.85% to 0.95%. Material: peripheral blood. These receptors were obtained from a woman aged 18-29 years who had recovered from COVID-19.

The rearrangement uses TRBV27 and TRBJ2-1; D is perhaps TRBD2 (7 bases). Trimming pared 4 bases from V and 5 bases from J, leaving 27 bases between. Germline CDR1 and CDR2: MNHEY and SMNVEV (reference sequence). This CDR3 is built from 19 residues. This CDR3 reads CASSSVEGEVWDYDNEQFF. As DNA, the CDR3 is TGTGCCAGCAGTTCTGTGGAGGGGGAGGTATGGGACTATGACAATGAGCAGTTCTTC.

Here the CDR3 DNA reads TGTGCCAGCAGCGTAGAGGCAGGGGAGAATGAAAAACTGTTTTTT. The encoded protein is CASSVEAGENEKLFF. V and J are TRBV9 and TRBJ1-4, with D possibly being TRBD1 (6 bases). Between the trimmed V and J ends, which lost 0 bases and 5 bases, there was a span of 11 bases. The CDR3 has 15 residues. The germline gives CDR1 SGDLS, CDR2 YYNGEE.

The V gene is TRBV19, the J gene TRBJ2-3; D remains ambiguous. The length of the CDR3 is 14 residues. Trimming removed 2 bases from V and 2 bases from J, with 8 bases in between. Looked up from germline, CDR1 is LNHDA and CDR2 is SQIVND (reference sequence). The CDR3 DNA reads TGTGCCAGTAGTATACTTACAGACACAGATACGCAGTATTTT. Translated: CASSILTDTDTQYF.

V usage is TRBV19 and J usage is TRBJ1-1; D not resolved. V was cut by 5 bases and J by 0 bases, with 16 bases left in between. The CDR3 has 16 amino acids. CDR1 is LNHDA and CDR2 is SQIVND in the germline V gene (reference sequence). CDR3 in DNA: TGTGCCAGTAGTGCGGAGCGAATCCCCCTGAACACTGAAGCTTTCTTT. Translated: CASSAERIPLNTEAFF.

This clone was observed once. The chain carries TRBV4-3 and TRBJ1-4; 11 positions agree with TRBD1. The CDR3 covers 18 residues. The germline CDR1 and CDR2 sequences are LGHNA and YSLEER. Trimming took 0 bases from V and 2 from J; bases not matched to a gene: 5. CDR3 sequence: CASSQEFGQGATNEKLFF. DNA of the CDR3: TGCGCCAGCAGCCAAGAGTTTGGACAGGGGGCGACTAATGAAAAACTGTTTTTT.

The genes are TRBV5-4 and TRBJ2-1, with 12 bases matching TRBD2. Germline V gene sequence: CDR1 SGHNT, CDR2 YYREEE (reference sequence). CDR3 length: 15 residues. With 4 bases clipped from V and 8 bases from J, the junction kept 7 bases outside the gene matches. The CDR3 protein is CASSISSGGADEQFF. CDR3 bases: TGTGCCAGCAGCATTTCTAGCGGGGGGGCCGATGAGCAGTTCTTC.

This chain joins TRBV21-1 and TRBJ2-7; whether TRBD2, the table's D call, matches the DNA was not checked. TRBV21-1 is classified as a pseudogene. This CDR3 has 19 residues. The CDR3 sequence is CASSSHRTSGTHRCYEQYV. As DNA, the CDR3 is TGTGCCAGCAGCAGCCACCGGACTAGCGGGACGCACAGATGCTACGAGCAGTACGTC.

The chain employs TRBV27 and TRBJ2-4; 8 bases map to TRBD2. Germline values: CDR1 MNHEY, CDR2 SMNVEV (reference sequence). V lost 2 bases, J lost 8 bases, and 5 bases stayed unmatched. The CDR3 runs to 14 residues. Written as DNA, the CDR3 is TGTGCCAGCAGTTTAGTTGGCGGGGGGTACATTCAGTACTTC. It codes for CASSLVGGGYIQYF.

CDR3: CSVESGQGDGYTF. Here the CDR3 DNA reads TGCAGCGTTGAATCCGGACAGGGTGATGGCTACACCTTC. The V call is TRBV29-1, the J call TRBJ1-2; TRBD1 aligns across 8 bases. CDR1 is SQVTM, CDR2 ANQGSEA, per germline. V gave up 2 bases and J gave up 6 bases; unmatched junction bases: 5. The CDR3 length is 13 residues.

The chain uses TRBV11-3 and TRBJ2-2; 11 nucleotides align to TRBD1. V lost 5 bases to trimming and J lost 1 base; unmatched junction nucleotides: 12. Germline V CDR1 and CDR2: SGHNT, YENEEA. The CDR3 has 19 residues. The CDR3 DNA is TGTGCCAGCAGCCCGGGGACAGGGGGACCGAACGGGAACACCGGGGAGCTGTTTTTT. It is translated as CASSPGTGGPNGNTGELFF.